At least ten counts were recorded for the clone carrying this T cell receptor beta chain. Its antigen remains unidentified. These data belong to a study of T cell repertoires in cytomegalovirus infection. About the research overall: Public TCR beta signatures provided an indication of both CMV infection and a matching HLA type. Study-level results: Summed frequency of shared TCR beta families picked out CMV carriers who also had the relevant HLA. In two of eight donors, the top clonotype was HLA-C-restricted CMV-specific.

A single record per CDR3 protein comes from TCRdb applying MiXCR to the reads. This table holds about 160,000 distinct CDR3 sequences, roughly a sixth found once. The germline CDR1 and CDR2 sequences are SGHTA and FQGNSA. Trimming removed 3 bases from V and 2 bases from J, with 8 bases in between. CDR3 size: 13 residues. Sequencing was carried out using CD8+ T cells from PBMCs. The chain employs TRBV7-2 and TRBJ2-7; D is uncertain. The TCR sequence derives from a human donor in good health (CMV status not recorded). Some clones in this sample may be carry-over from other donors' samples. Written as DNA, the CDR3 is TGTGCCAGCAGCTTCGAGGTCGCCTACGAGCAGTACTTC. This codes for CASSFEVAYEQYF.